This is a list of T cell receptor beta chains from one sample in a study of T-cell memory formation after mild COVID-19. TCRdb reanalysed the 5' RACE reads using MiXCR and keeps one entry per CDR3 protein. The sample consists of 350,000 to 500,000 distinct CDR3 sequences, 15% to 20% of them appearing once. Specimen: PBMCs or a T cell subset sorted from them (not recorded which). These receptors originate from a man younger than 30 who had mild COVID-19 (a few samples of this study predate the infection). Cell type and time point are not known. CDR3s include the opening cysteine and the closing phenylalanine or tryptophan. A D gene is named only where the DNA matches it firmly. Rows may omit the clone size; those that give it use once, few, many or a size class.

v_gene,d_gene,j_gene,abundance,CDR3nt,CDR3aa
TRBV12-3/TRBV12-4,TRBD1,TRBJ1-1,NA,TGTGCCAGCCGGAAAGACAGGGGAGACACTGAAGCTTTCTTT,CASRKDRGDTEAFF
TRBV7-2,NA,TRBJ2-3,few,TGTGCCAGCAGCTTCCGGGCTGGCGGGGCCGGGGATACGCAGTATTTT,CASSFRAGGAGDTQYF
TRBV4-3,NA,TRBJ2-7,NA,TGCGCCAGCTCCGGCGGGGTCGCCTACGAGCAGTACTTC,CASSGGVAYEQYF
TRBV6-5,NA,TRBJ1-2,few,TGTGCCAGCACCCACTCAGCGCGGGAGTTTTATGGCTACACCTTC,CASTHSAREFYGYTF
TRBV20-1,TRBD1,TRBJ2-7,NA,TGCAGTGCCACCCGACAGGGGGTCTCCTACGAGCAGTACTTC,CSATRQGVSYEQYF
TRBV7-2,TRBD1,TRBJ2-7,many,TGTGCCAGCAGCTTAGTGCGAGGGGGACAGTTCTACGAGCAGTACTTC,CASSLVRGGQFYEQYF
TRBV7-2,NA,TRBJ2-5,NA,TGTGCCAGCAGCTTTGGGGGGCCGGGGGAGACCCAGTACTTC,CASSFGGPGETQYF
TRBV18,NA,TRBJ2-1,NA,TGTGCCAGCTCACCAGCATGGTCAAGGGGGTCCTACAATGAGCAGTTCTTC,CASSPAWSRGSYNEQFF
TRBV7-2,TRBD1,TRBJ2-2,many,TGTGCCAGCAGCGAACAGGGGACGAACACCGGGGAGCTGTTTTTT,CASSEQGTNTGELFF
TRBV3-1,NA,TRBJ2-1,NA,TGTGCCAGCAGCCACATGGTCTACAATGAGCAGTTCTTC,CASSHMVYNEQFF
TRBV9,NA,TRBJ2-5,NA,TGTGCCAGCAGCGGGTTGTTGCCCAAAGAGACCCAGTACTTC,CASSGLLPKETQYF
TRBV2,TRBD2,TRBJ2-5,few,TGTGCCAGCAGAGAGGGGACTACCAGAGGGTATGAGACCCAGTACTTC,CASREGTTRGYETQYF
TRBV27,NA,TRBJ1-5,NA,TGTGCCAGCAGTCGGGGGGACCGTAATCAGCCCCAGCATTTT,CASSRGDRNQPQHF
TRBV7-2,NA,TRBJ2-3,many,TGTGCCAGCAGCCGCACTAGCTCGGGAGATACGCAGTATTTT,CASSRTSSGDTQYF